This T cell receptor (beta chain) was sequenced for a study of cytomegalovirus exposure and HLA in healthy donors. Comment on this clone: Its antigen is not known.

The V end lost 2 bases, the J end lost 5 bases, and 13 bases lay between the germline ends. The CDR3 covers 14 residues. Study-level points and caveats: TRBV6-2, TRBV6-3 and other indistinguishable V segments were excluded. In all likelihood, a cluster of highly shared sequence variants was a sequencing artifact. In a later analysis, at a false discovery rate of 0.05, 16,951 TCR beta sequences matched HLA alleles.

The study ran its PCR with 60 Vbeta and 13 Jbeta primers. Using immunoSEQ multiplex PCR, the repertoire was profiled, and TCRdb retains in-frame clones only, with some absent. The sample carries 100,000 or so clones, 76% recorded once. What was sequenced was PBMCs. The chain has TRBV5-7 and TRBJ2-5; D is perhaps TRBD2 (7 bases). TRBV5-7 is flagged as an ORF with uncertain function. The sequence was collected from a man in his forties or fifties in good health and CMV-seronegative. This CDR3 is CASSFRGARETQYF. The CDR3, as DNA: TGTGCCAGCAGCTTCCGGGGGGCCCGGGAGACCCAGTACTTC.